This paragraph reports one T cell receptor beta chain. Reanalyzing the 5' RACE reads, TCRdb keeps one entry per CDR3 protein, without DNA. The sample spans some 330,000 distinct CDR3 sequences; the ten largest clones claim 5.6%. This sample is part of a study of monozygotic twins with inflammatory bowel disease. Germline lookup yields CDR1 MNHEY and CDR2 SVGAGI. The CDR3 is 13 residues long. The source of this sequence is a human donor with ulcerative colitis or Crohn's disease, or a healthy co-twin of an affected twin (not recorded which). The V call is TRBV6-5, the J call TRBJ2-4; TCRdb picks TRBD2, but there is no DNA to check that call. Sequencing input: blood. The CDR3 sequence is CASSSGLKNIQYF.